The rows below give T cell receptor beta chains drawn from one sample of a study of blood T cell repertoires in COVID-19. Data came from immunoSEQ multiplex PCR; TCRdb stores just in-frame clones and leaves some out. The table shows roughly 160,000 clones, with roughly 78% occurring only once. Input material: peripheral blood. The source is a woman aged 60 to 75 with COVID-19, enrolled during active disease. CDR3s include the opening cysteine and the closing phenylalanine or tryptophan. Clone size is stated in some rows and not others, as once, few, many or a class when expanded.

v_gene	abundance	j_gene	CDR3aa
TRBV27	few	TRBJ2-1	CASTKNEKYEQFF
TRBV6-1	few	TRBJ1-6	CASRDSSGGSSPLHF
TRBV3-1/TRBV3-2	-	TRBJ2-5	CASSQGKGGGKTQYF
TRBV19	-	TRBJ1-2	CASSLPDTGGGYGYTF
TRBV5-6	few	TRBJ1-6	CASRTGFRGSPLHF
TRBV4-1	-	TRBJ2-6	CASSQGPGSGANVLTF
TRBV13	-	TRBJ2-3	CASSEPLSGGTDTQYF
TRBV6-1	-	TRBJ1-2	CASSENWDWDRSF
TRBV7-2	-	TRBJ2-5	CASRVTGSRETQYF
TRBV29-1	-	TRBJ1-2	CSVAGFRGSLPARF
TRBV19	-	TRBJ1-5	CASSSRPGTGAGQPQHF
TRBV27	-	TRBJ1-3	CASRGWGQPAGNTIYF
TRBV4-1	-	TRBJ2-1	CASSQRGGGGAWEQFF
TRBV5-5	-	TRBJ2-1	CASTWDRMFF
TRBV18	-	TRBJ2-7	CASSLLAGGSDDYEQYF
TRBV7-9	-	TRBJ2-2	CASSPGTSGAANTGELFF
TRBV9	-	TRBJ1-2	CASSPTGAANYGYTF
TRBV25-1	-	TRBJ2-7	CASKGGPGTSEYEQYF
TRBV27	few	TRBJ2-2	CASSFRRTSGTRDTGELFF
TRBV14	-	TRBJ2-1	CASSQLTSTYNEQFF
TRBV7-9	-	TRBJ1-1	CASSLIGAGAMNTEAFF
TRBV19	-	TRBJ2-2	CASSRGQGSEWTGELFF
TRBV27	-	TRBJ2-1	CASRQGFEQFF
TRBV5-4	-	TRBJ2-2	CASSLKAGLNTGELFF
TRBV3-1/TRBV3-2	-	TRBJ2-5	CASSYRSLQETQYF
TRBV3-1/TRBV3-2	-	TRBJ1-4	CASSPGNRDEKLFF
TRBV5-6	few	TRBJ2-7	CASSGGAGGGGEQYF